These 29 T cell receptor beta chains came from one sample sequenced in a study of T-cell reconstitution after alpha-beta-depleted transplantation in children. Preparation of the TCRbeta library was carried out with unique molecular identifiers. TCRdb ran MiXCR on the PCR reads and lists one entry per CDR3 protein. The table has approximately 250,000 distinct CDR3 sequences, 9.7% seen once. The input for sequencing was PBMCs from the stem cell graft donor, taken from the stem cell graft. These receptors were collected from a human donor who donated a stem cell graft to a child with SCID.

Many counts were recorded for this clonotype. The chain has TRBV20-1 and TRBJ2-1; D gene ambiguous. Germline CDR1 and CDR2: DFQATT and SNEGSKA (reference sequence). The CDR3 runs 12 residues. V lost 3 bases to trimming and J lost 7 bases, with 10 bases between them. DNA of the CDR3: TGCAGTGCTAGTGGTCGAGTGAATGAGCAGTTCTTC. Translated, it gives CSASGRVNEQFF.

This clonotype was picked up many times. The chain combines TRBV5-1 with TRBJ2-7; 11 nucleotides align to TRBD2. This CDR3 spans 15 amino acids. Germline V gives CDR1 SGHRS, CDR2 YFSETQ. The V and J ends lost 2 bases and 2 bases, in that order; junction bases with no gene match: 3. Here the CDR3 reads CASSLTSGGTYEQYF. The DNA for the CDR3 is TGCGCCAGCAGCTTAACTAGCGGGGGAACCTACGAGCAGTACTTC.

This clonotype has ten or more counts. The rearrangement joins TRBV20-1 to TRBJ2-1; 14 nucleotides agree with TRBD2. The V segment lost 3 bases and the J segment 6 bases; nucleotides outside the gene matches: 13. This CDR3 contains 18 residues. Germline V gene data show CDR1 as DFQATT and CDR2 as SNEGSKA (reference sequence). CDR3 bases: TGCAGTGCTAGGGAGGGACTAGCGGGAGAATCCCCCACCAATGAGCAGTTCTTC. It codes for CSAREGLAGESPTNEQFF.

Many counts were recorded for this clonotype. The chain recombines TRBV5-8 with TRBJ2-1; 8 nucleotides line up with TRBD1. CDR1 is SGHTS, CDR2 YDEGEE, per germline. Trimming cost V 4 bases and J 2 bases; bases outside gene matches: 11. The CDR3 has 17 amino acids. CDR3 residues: CASSRGAGGTPYNEQFF. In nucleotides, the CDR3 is TGTGCCAGCAGCCGAGGGGCAGGGGGCACCCCCTACAATGAGCAGTTCTTC.

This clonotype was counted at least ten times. The CDR3 DNA sequence: TGCGCCAGCAGCTTGTATCACGGGACAGGGACCGCTGGGGCCAACGTCCTGACTTTC. Protein sequence: CASSLYHGTGTAGANVLTF. The rearrangement uses TRBV5-1 and TRBJ2-6; 9 nucleotides line up with TRBD1. Per the germline V gene, CDR1 is SGHRS and CDR2 is YFSETQ. The CDR3 is made up of 19 amino acids. Germline trimming cut 1 base from V and 2 bases from J; bases unmatched to any gene: 10.

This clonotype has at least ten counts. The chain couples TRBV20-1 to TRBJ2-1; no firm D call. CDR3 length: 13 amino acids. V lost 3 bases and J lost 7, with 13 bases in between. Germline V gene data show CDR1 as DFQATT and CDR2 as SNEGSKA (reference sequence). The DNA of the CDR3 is TGCAGTGCTAGCGGTATCTGGTTAAATGAGCAGTTCTTC. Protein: CSASGIWLNEQFF.

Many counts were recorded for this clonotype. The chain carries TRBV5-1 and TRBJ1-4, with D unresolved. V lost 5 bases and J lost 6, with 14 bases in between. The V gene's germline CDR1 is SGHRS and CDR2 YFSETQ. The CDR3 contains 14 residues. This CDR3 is CASSSARADEKLFF. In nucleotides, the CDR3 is TGCGCCAGCAGTTCAGCGCGGGCGGATGAAAAACTGTTTTTT.

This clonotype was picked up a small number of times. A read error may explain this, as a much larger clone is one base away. CDR3 DNA sequence: TGTGCCAGCAGTGAATACACTGAAGCTTTCTTT. It specifies CASSEYTEAFF. The chain links TRBV12-3 or TRBV12-4 to TRBJ1-1; D not certain. V was clipped by 5 bases and J by 3 bases, with 4 bases between them. CDR3 length: 11 residues.

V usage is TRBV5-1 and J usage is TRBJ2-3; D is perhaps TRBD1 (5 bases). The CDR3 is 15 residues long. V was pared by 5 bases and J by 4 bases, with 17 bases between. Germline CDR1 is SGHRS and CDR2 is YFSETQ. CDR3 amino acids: CASRRQPRAADTQYF. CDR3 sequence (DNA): TGCGCCAGCAGACGACAGCCAAGGGCGGCAGATACGCAGTATTTT.

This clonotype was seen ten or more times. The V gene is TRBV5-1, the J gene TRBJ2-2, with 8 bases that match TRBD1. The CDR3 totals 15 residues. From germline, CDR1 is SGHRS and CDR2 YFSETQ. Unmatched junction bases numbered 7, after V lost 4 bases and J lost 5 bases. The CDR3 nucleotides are TGCGCCAGCAGCAAACCACAGGGGGATACCGGGGAGCTGTTTTTT. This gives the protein CASSKPQGDTGELFF.

CDR3 amino acids: CASSPQGTGGQPQHF. CDR3 in DNA: TGTGCCAGCAGCCCTCAGGGGACAGGGGGCCAGCCCCAGCATTTT. The chain joins TRBV7-9 to TRBJ1-5; 12 nucleotides match TRBD1. Germline V gene lookup returns CDR1 SEHNR and CDR2 FQNEAQ (reference sequence). This CDR3 has 15 residues. V was clipped by 5 bases and J by 7 bases; unmatched bases: 6.

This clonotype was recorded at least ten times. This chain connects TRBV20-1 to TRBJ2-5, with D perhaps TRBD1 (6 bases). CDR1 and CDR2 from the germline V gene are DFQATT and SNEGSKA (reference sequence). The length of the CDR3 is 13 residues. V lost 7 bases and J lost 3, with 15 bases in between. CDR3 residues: CSVVRAGEETQYF. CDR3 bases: TGCAGTGTGGTTAGGGCAGGGGAAGAGACCCAGTACTTC.

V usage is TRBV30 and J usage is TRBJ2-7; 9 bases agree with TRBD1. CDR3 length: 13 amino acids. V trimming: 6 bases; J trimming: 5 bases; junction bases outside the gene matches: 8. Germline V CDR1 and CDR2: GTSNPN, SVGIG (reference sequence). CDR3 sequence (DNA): TGTGCCTGTGCGGGACAGGGAAACCACGAGCAGTACTTC. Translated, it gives CACAGQGNHEQYF.

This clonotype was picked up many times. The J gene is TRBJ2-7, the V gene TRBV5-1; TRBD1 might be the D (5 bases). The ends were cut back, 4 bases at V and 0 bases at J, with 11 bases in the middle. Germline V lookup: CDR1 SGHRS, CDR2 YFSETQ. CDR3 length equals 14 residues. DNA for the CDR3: TGCGCCAGCAGCCGCCAGGGAAGCTCCTACGAGCAGTACTTC. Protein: CASSRQGSSYEQYF.

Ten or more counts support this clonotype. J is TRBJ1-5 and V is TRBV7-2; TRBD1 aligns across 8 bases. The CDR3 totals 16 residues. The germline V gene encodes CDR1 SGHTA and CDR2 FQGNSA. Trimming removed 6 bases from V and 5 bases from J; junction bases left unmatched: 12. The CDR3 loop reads CASSFSRTTGDQPQHF. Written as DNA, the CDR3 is TGTGCCAGCAGTTTCTCCCGAACGACAGGGGATCAGCCCCAGCATTTT.

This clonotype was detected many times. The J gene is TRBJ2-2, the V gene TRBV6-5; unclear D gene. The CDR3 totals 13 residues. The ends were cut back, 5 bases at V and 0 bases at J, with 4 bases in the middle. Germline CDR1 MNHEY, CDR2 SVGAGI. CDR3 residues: CASSASNTGELFF. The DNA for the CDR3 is TGTGCCAGCAGTGCCTCGAACACCGGGGAGCTGTTTTTT.

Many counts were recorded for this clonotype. CDR3 bases: TGTGCCAGCAGCCAACTTTACGGACGGATTCTGACCGATGAGCAGTTCTTC. It translates to CASSQLYGRILTDEQFF. The chain links TRBV3-1 to TRBJ2-1; D gene unclear. Between the trimmed V and J ends, which lost 2 bases and 8 bases, there was a span of 22 bases. Per the germline V gene, CDR1 is LGHDT and CDR2 is YNNKEL (reference sequence). This CDR3 is built from 17 residues.

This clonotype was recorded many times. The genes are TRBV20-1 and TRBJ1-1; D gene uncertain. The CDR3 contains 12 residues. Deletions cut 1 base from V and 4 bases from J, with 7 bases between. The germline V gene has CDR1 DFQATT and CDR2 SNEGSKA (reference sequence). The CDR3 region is CSARGRITEAFF. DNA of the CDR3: TGCAGTGCTAGAGGGAGGATCACTGAAGCTTTCTTT.

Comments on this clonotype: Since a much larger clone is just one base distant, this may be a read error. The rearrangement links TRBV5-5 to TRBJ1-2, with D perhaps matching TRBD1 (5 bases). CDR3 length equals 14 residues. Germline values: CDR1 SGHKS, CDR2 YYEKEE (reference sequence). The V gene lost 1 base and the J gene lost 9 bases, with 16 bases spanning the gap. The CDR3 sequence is CASSLPGALGCYTF. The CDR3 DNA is TGTGCCAGCAGCTTGCCCGGGGCCCTGGGTTGCTACACCTTC. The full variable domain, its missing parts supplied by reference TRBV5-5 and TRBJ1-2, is DAGVTQSPTHLIKTRGQQVTLRCSPISGHKSVSWYQQVLGQGPQFIFQYYEKEERGRGNFPDRFSARQFPNYSSELNVNALLLGDSALYLCASSLPGALGCYTFGSGTRLTVV.

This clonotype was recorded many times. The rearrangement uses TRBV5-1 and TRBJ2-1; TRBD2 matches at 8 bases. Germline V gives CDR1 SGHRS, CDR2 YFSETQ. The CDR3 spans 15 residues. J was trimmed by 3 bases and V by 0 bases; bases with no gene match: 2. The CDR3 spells CASSLGSGDYNEQFF. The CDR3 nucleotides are TGCGCCAGCAGCTTGGGTAGCGGGGACTACAATGAGCAGTTCTTC.

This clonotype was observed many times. The CDR3 coding sequence is TGTGCCAGCAGCGTCCAGCCAGGAGGCGGTCAGCCCCAGCATTTT. As protein: CASSVQPGGGQPQHF. The chain carries TRBV9 and TRBJ1-5; unclear D gene. The CDR3 is 15 residues long. V lost 2 bases and J 6 bases, leaving 15 bases between the germline ends. Per the germline V gene, CDR1 is SGDLS and CDR2 is YYNGEE.

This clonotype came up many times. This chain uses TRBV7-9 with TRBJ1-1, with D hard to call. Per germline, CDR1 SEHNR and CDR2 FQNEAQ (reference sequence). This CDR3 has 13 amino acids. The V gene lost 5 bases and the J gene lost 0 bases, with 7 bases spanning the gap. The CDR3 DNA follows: TGTGCCAGCAGCCCACCCTTGAACACTGAAGCTTTCTTT. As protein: CASSPPLNTEAFF.

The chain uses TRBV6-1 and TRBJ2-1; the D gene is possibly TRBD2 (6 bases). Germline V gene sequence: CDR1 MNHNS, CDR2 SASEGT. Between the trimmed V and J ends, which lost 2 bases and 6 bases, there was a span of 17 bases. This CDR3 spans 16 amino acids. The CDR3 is CASSEIARGNSNEQFF. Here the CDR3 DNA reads TGTGCCAGCAGTGAAATAGCTCGGGGGAATTCCAATGAGCAGTTCTTC.

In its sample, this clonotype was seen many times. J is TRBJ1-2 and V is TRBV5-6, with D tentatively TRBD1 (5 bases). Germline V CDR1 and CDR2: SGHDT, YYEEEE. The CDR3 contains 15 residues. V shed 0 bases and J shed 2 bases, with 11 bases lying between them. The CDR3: CASSLVARENYGYTF. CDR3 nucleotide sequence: TGTGCCAGCAGCTTGGTCGCCAGGGAAAACTATGGCTACACCTTC.

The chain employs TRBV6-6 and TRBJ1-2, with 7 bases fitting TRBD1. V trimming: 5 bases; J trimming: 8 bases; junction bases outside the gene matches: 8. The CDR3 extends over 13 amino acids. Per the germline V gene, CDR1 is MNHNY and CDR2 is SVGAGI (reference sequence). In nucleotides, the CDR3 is TGTGCCAGCAGTCCTGAGGGGGCAAAGGGCTACACCTTC. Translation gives CASSPEGAKGYTF.

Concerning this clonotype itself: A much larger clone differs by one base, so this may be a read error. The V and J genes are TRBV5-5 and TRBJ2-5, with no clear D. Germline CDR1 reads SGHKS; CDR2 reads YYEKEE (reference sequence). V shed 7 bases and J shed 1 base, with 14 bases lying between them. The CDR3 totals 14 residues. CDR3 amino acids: CASRDRIIQETQYF. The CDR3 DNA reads TGTGCCAGCCGCGACCGGATCATCCAAGAGACCCAGTACTTC.

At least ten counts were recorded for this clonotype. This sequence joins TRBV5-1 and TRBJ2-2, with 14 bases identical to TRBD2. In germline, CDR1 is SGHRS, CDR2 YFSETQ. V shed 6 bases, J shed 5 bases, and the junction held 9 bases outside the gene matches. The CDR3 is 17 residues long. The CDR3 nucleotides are TGCGCCAGCACCCCGGGACTAGCGGGGGCCTATACCGGGGAGCTGTTTTTT. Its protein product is CASTPGLAGAYTGELFF.

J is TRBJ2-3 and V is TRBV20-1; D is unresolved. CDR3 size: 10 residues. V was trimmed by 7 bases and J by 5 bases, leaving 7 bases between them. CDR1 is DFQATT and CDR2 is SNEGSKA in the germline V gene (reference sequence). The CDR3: CSVLRDTQYF. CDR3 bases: TGCAGTGTCCTCCGAGATACGCAGTATTTT.

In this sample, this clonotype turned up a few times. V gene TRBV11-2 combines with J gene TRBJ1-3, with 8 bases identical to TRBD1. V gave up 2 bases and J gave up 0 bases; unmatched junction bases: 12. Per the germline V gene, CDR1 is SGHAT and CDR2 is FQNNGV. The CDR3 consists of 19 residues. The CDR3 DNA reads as TGTGCCAGCAGCTTATATCGAGGACAGGGCCTCCTCTCTGGAAACACCATATATTTT. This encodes CASSLYRGQGLLSGNTIYF.